What follows are 13 T cell receptor beta chains derived from one specimen sequenced in a study of glioma-infiltrating T cells. TCR alpha and beta CDR3 regions were amplified from RNA using iRepertoire nested multiplex PCR. One entry per CDR3 protein, called by TCRdb with MiXCR from the multiplex PCR reads. The table shows 95,000 to 150,000 distinct CDR3 sequences, with roughly 25% occurring only once. Sequenced: glioma tissue, nonneoplastic brain tissue, or PBMCs (not recorded which). The receptors shown here come from a human donor with low-grade glioma or glioblastoma, undergoing nonglioma brain surgery, or in good health (not recorded which).

This clonotype came up many times. The chain has TRBV29-1 and TRBJ1-1; D remains ambiguous. Deletions cut 7 bases from V and 5 bases from J, with 17 bases between. The germline gives CDR1 SQVTM, CDR2 ANQGSEA. The CDR3 totals 13 residues. CDR3 sequence (DNA): TGCAGCGCTCTGGGAGTGGGAGGGACTGAAGCTTTCTTT. Protein sequence: CSALGVGGTEAFF. Full variable domain (remainder filled in from reference TRBV29-1 and TRBJ1-1): SAVISQKPSRDICQRGTSLTIQCQVDSQVTMMFWYRQQPGQSLTLIATANQGSEATYESGFVIDKFPISRPNLTFSTLTVSNMSPEDSSIYLCSALGVGGTEAFFGQGTRLTVV.

This rearrangement joins TRBV20-1 to TRBJ1-5; no firm D call. The CDR3 runs 15 residues. V lost 3 bases, J lost 9 bases, and 21 bases lay in between. The V gene's germline CDR1 is DFQATT and CDR2 SNEGSKA (reference sequence). The CDR3 coding sequence is TGCAGTGCTAGGGAGGGTAGGGTTGAGAATAGGCCCCAGCATTTT. Translated, it gives CSAREGRVENRPQHF.

The table lists this clonotype with many counts. This chain joins TRBV27 and TRBJ1-1; 11 nucleotides match TRBD1. J gave up 1 base and V 2 bases, and 9 bases lay outside the gene matches. Per germline, CDR1 MNHEY and CDR2 SMNVEV (reference sequence). The CDR3 contains 18 residues. The DNA of the CDR3 is TGTGCCAGCAGTTTAACGAGGGGGACAGGGGGGTGGAACACTGAAGCTTTCTTT. Encoded protein: CASSLTRGTGGWNTEAFF.

This clonotype was seen many times. This chain connects TRBV7-8 to TRBJ2-3, with a weak D call TRBD2 (8 bases). V was cut by 5 bases and J by 4 bases, with 13 bases left in between. CDR1 is SGHVS, CDR2 FQNEAQ, per germline. This CDR3 has 14 residues. Here the CDR3 DNA reads TGTGCCAGCAGCCCAGGGGGACTAGCAGATACGCAGTATTTT. Translating it yields CASSPGGLADTQYF.

About this clonotype: One base away lies a much larger clone, so this may be a sequencing read error. The chain couples TRBV19 to TRBJ2-1, with D uncertain. V lost 0 bases and J 3 bases, leaving 9 bases between the germline ends. The CDR3 extends over 15 amino acids. Germline CDR1 LNHDA, CDR2 SQIVND (reference sequence). The CDR3 is CASSIEGWFYNEQFF. The CDR3, as DNA: TGTGCCAGTAGTATAGAAGGTTGGTTCTACAATGAGCAGTTCTTC. Supplemented by reference TRBV19 and TRBJ2-1, the full variable domain reads DGGITQSPKYLFRKEGQNVTLSCEQNLNHDAMYWYRQDPGQGLRLIYYSQIVNDFQKGDIAEGYSVSREKKESFPLTVTSAQKNPTAFYLCASSIEGWFYNEQFFGPGTRLTVL.

A word on this clonotype: This CDR3 fails to terminate in the conserved phenylalanine or tryptophan, so it likely reflects a read error. The DNA is omitted, as the CDR3 cannot be located on it reliably, and the CDR3 follows TCRdb's listing. This chain joins TRBV15 and TRBJ2-3; the DNA was not compared with TRBD1, the D call given in the table. Germline lookup yields CDR1 LNHNV and CDR2 YYDKDF (reference sequence). The CDR3 is 15 residues long, ends included. The CDR3 loop is CATSSTRAWTDTRYS.

This clonotype was seen a handful of times. The rearrangement links TRBV5-8 to TRBJ1-2; TRBD1 agrees at 9 bases. From germline, CDR1 is SGHTS and CDR2 YDEGEE. The CDR3 runs to 12 residues. V shed 6 bases, J shed 5 bases, and the junction held 2 bases outside the gene matches. DNA of the CDR3: TGTGCCAGCAAGGGACAGGGTTATGGCTACACCTTC. Protein sequence: CASKGQGYGYTF.

This rearrangement joins TRBV29-1 to TRBJ1-1; the D gene is possibly TRBD1 (5 bases). V gave up 2 bases and J gave up 4 bases, with 14 bases separating them. The length of the CDR3 is 14 residues. Germline CDR1 SQVTM, CDR2 ANQGSEA. The CDR3 DNA reads TGCAGCGTTGAAAGGGGAGGGCTATCCACTGAAGCTTTCTTT. Amino acid sequence: CSVERGGLSTEAFF.

The chain employs TRBV11-3 and TRBJ2-7, with 9 positions matching TRBD1. J gave up 5 bases and V 2 bases, and 10 bases lay outside the gene matches. Germline V gene sequence: CDR1 SGHNT, CDR2 YENEEA. This CDR3 spans 16 amino acids. CDR3 sequence (DNA): TGTGCCAGCAGCTTAAATGCCGGGACAGGGACGAACGAGCAGTACTTC. This encodes CASSLNAGTGTNEQYF.

This clonotype showed up many times. The V gene is TRBV7-9, the J gene TRBJ2-7, with 7 bases aligning to TRBD2. The CDR3 contains 16 residues. Trimming cost V 1 base and J 2 bases; bases outside gene matches: 8. Germline-derived CDR1 and CDR2 are SEHNR and FQNEAQ (reference sequence). CDR3 region: CASSLEGLAATYEQYF. The DNA of the CDR3 is TGTGCCAGCAGCTTAGAGGGCCTAGCGGCGACCTACGAGCAGTACTTC.

The genes are TRBV29-1 and TRBJ2-7; D might be TRBD2 (5 bases). With 6 bases removed from V and 2 bases from J, the gap between germline ends came to 14 bases. This CDR3 comprises 13 residues. Germline values: CDR1 SQVTM, CDR2 ANQGSEA. The CDR3 sequence is CSVISRGAYEQYF. In nucleotides, the CDR3 is TGCAGCGTCATCTCTCGGGGAGCCTACGAGCAGTACTTC.

For this clonotype: A much bigger clone sits one base away, suggesting this may be a read error. The rearrangement joins TRBV5-4 to TRBJ1-1, with D possibly matching TRBD1 (6 bases). Germline CDR1 reads SGHNT; CDR2 reads YYREEE (reference sequence). The CDR3 totals 15 residues. CDR3 sequence: CAGSPTGTYNAEAFF. The CDR3 DNA reads as TGTGCCGGCAGCCCCACCGGGACATATAACGCTGAAGCTTTCTTT. The full variable domain, with the rest looked up from reference TRBV5-4 and TRBJ1-1, is ETGVTQSPTHLIKTRGQQVTLRCSSQSGHNTVSWYQQALGQGPQFIFQYYREEENGRGNFPPRFSGLQFPNYSSELNVNALELDDSALYLCAGSPTGTYNAEAFFGQGTRLTVV.

About this clonotype itself: A clone one base away is much larger, so this may be a read error. The rearrangement links TRBV24-1 to TRBJ2-3, with D maybe TRBD2 (5 bases). Germline V lookup: CDR1 KGHDR, CDR2 SFDVKD. This CDR3 is built from 16 residues. V was trimmed by 4 bases and J by 2 bases, leaving 15 bases between them. The CDR3 protein is CATSDQQRRPTDTQYF. For the CDR3, the DNA is TGTGCCACCAGTGACCAACAGCGGCGACCCACAGATACGCAGTATTTT.